The source of this T cell receptor beta chain is a study of radiotherapy plus CTLA-4 blockade in lung cancer. Looking at the study overall: Objective responses were recorded in around 18% of patients, with disease control recorded in 25% to 40%.

CDR1 is MNHEY and CDR2 is SMNVEV in the germline V gene (reference sequence). Trimming pared 4 bases from V and 1 base from J, leaving 14 bases between. There are 16 residues in the CDR3. Assay: immunoSEQ multiplex PCR; the TCRdb copy retains only in-frame clones and omits some. This sample has about 73,000 clones, with roughly 91% found just once. On this clone itself: Its antigen is undetermined.

Focal radiation plus CTLA-4 blockade with ipilimumab was given to patients with chemo-refractory metastatic non-small-cell lung cancer. Study results and limitations: Reports identified early blood T cell clone dynamics, with interferon-beta, as the best response predictor. Tumor-derived TCR clones expanded in blood after radiotherapy plus ipilimumab.

V and J are TRBV27 and TRBJ1-5; D uncertain. The sequence was obtained from a human donor with non-small cell lung cancer that progressed on radiotherapy plus ipilimumab. Sequenced here: peripheral blood, sampled from a patient treated with radiotherapy plus ipilimumab. The CDR3, as DNA: TGTGCCAGCAGTTCCCCGGACGGTTTGAGCAATCAGCCCCAGCATTTT. Translating it yields CASSSPDGLSNQPQHF.